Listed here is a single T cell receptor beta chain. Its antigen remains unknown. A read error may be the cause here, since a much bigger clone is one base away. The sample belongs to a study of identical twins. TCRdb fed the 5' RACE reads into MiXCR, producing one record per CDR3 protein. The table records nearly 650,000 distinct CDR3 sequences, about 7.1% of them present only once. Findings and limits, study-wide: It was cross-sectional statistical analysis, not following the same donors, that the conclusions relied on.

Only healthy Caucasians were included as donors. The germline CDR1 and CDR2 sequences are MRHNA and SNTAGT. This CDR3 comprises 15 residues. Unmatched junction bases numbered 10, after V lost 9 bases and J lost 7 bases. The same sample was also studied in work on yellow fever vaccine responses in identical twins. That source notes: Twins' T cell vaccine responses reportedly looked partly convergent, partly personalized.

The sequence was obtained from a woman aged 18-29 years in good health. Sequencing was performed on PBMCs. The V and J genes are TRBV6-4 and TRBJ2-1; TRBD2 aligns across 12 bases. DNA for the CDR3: TGTGCCAGGAGTCTAGCGGGAGGGCCGGGTAATGAGCAGTTCTTC. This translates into CARSLAGGPGNEQFF.